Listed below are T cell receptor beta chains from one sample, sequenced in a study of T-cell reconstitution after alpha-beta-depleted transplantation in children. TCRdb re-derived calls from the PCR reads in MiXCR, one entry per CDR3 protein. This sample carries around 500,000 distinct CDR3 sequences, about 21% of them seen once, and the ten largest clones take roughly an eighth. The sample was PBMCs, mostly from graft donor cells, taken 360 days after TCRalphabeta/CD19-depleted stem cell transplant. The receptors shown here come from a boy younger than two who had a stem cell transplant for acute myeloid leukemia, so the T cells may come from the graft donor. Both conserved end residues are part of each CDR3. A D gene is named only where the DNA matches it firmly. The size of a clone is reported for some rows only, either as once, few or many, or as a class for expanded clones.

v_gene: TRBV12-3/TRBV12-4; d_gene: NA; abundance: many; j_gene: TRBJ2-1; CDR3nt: TGTGCCAGCAGTTTAATATGGTCCTACAATGAGCAGTTCTTC; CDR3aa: CASSLIWSYNEQFF
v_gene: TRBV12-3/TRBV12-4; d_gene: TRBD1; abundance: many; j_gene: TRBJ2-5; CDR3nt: TGTGCCAGCAGTCTCAAAGGGACAGGCTCGCAGACCCAGTACTTC; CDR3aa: CASSLKGTGSQTQYF
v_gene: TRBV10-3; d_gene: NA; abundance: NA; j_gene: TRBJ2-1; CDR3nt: TGTGCCATCAGTGAATTATTGGCCGACCGCAATGAGCAGTTCTTC; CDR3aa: CAISELLADRNEQFF
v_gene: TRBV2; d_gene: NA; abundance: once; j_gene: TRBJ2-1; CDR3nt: TGTGCCAGCAGTGTAAATCGGGTCTACAATGAGCAGTTCTTC; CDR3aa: CASSVNRVYNEQFF
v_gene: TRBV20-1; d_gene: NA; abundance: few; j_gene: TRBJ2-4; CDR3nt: TGCAGTGCTAGCTGGGGGAGAGCCAAAAACATTCAGTACTTC; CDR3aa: CSASWGRAKNIQYF
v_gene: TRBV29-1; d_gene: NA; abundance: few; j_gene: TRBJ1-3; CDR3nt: TGCAGCGTTCAAGGCAGGGCTGGAAACACCATATATTTT; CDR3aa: CSVQGRAGNTIYF
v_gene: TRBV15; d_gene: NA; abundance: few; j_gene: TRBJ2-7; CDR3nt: TGTGCCACCAGCAGAGATCTCGTCTACGAGCAGTACTTC; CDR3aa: CATSRDLVYEQYF
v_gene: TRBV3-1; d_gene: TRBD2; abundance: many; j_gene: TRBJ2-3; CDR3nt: TGTGCCAGCAGCCCCGGACTAGTCTACACAGATACGCAGTATTTT; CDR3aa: CASSPGLVYTDTQYF
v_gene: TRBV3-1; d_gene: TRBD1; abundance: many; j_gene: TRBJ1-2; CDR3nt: TGTGCCAGCAGCCAAGAAGGGACAGCGAACTATGGCTACACCTTC; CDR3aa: CASSQEGTANYGYTF
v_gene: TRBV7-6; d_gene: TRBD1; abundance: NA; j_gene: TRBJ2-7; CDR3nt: TGTGCCAGCAGCTTAGGACAGGGGGGCCTCTACGAGCAGTACTTC; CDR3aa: CASSLGQGGLYEQYF
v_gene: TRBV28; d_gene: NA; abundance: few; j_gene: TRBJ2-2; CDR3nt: TGTGCCAGCCCACCGGACAATAGGGAGCGGGAGCTGTTTTTT; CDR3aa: CASPPDNRERELFF
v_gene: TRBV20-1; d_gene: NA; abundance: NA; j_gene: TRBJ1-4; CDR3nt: TGCAGTGCCCCCGGGATTACGAATGAAAAACTGTTTTTT; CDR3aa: CSAPGITNEKLFF
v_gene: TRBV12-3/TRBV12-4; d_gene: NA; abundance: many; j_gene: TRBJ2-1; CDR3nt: TGTGCCAGCAGTTTAGCCGGAGACAATGAGCAGTTCTTC; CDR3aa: CASSLAGDNEQFF
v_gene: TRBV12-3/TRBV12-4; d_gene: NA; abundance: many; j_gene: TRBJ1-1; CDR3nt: TGTGCCAGCAGCCGCCCAGCCACTGAAGCTTTCTTT; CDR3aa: CASSRPATEAFF
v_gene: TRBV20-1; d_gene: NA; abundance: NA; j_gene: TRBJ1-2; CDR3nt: TGCAGTGCTAGAGATACTTCGGACAGCGGCCACTATGGCTACACCTTC; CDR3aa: CSARDTSDSGHYGYTF
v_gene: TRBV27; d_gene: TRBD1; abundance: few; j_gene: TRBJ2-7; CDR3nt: TGTGCCAGCAGTTGGGACAGTACCTACGAGCAGTACTTC; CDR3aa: CASSWDSTYEQYF
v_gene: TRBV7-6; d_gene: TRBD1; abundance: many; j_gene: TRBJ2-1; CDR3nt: TGTGCCAGCAGCCTATGGACAGGGCGGGACAATGAGCAGTTCTTC; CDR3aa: CASSLWTGRDNEQFF
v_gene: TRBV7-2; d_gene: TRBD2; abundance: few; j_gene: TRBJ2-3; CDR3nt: TGTGCCAGCAGCTTCTGGGCAGCGGGGACCACAGATACGCAGTATTTT; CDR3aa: CASSFWAAGTTDTQYF
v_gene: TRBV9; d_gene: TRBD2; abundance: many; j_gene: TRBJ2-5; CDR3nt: TGTGCCAGCAGTCTAGCGGGGGGTTTCCAAGAGACCCAGTACTTC; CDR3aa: CASSLAGGFQETQYF
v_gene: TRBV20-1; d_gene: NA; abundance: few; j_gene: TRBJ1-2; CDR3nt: TGCAGTGCTAGAGCATGGGCAGGGGAAGGCTACACCTTC; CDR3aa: CSARAWAGEGYTF
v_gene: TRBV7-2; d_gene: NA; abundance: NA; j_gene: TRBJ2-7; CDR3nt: TGTGCCAGCAGCTGGGACCGTTGGCGCGAGCAGTACTTC; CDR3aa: CASSWDRWREQYF
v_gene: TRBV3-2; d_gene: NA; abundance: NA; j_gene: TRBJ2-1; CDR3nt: TGTGCCTGCTCCGGGCGGGGGGTCCCCTCCTACAATGAGCAGTTCTTC; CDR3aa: CACSGRGVPSYNEQFF
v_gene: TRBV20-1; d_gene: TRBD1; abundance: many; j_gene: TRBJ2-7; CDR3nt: TGCAGTGCTAGAGATCAGGGACAGATCGGCGAGCAGTACTTC; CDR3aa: CSARDQGQIGEQYF
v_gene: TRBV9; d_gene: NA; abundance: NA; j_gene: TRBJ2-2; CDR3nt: TGTGCCAGCAGCGTAGGTTGGGGACGGATTTCCGGGGAGCTGTTTTTT; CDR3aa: CASSVGWGRISGELFF
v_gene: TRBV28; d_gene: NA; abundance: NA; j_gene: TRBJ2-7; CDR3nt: TGTGCCATCCAGGGAATCTACGAGCAGTACTTC; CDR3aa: CAIQGIYEQYF
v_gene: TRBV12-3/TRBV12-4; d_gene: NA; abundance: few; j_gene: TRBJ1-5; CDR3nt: TGTGCCAGCAGCCTTGGGGACCTTAATAATCAGCCCCAGCATTTT; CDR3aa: CASSLGDLNNQPQHF
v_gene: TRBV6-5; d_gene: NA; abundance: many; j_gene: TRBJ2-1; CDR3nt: TGTGCCAGCACCACTGGGGGCCATGAGCAGTTCTTC; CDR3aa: CASTTGGHEQFF
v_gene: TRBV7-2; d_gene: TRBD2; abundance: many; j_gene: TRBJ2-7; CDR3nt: TGTGCCAGCAGCTTAGTCGCTAGCGGGATCTCCTACGAGCAGTACTTC; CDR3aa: CASSLVASGISYEQYF
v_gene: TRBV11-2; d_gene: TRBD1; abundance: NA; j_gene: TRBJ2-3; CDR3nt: TGTGCCAGCAGCTTAAGGGGGCATACGCAGTATTTT; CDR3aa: CASSLRGHTQYF
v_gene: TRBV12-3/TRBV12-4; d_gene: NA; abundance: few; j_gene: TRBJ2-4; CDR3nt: TGTGCCAGCAGTTACGCGGGGAGGTTCAACTTC; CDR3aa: CASSYAGRFNF
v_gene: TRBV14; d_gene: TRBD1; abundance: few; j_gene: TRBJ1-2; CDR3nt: TGTGCCAGCAGCCAAGTACAGGGGACTAACTATGGCTACACCTTC; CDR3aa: CASSQVQGTNYGYTF
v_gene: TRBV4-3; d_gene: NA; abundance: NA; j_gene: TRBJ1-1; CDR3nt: TGCGCCAGCAGCCCAGGGACGAGGAACACTGAAGCTTTCTTT; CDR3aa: CASSPGTRNTEAFF
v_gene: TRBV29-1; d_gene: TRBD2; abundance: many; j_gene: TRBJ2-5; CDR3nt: TGCAGCGTTGATCGACTAGCGGAGACCCAGTACTTC; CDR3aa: CSVDRLAETQYF
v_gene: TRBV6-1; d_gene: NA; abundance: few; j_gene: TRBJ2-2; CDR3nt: TGTGCCAGCAGTGAAGCAGGGGCCACCGGGGAGCTGTTTTTT; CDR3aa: CASSEAGATGELFF
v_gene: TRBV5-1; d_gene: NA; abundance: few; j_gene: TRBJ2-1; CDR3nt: TGCGCCAGCAGCTTGGCTTCGACTAGGGAGGAGCAGTTCTTC; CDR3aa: CASSLASTREEQFF
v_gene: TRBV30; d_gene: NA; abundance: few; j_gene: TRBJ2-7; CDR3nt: TGTGCCTGGAGTAGAGAGGGATATAGGGGCGACGAGCAGTACTTC; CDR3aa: CAWSREGYRGDEQYF
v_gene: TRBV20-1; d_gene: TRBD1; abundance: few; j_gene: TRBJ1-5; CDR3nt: TGCAGTGCTAGGGACGGACAGGGTGACAATCAGCCCCAGCATTTT; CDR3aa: CSARDGQGDNQPQHF
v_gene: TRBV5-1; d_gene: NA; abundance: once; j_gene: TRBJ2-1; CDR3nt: TGCGCCAGCAGCTTGGTTTCCGGACAGAGCTACAATGAGCAGTTCTTC; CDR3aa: CASSLVSGQSYNEQFF
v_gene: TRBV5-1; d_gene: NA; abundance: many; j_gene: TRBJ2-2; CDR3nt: TGCGCCAGCAGCTTAGGACCGAACACCGGGGAGCTGTTTTTT; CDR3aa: CASSLGPNTGELFF
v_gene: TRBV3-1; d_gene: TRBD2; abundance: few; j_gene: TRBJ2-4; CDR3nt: TGTGCCAGCAGCCAAGGACTAGCGGGGGGGCCGAGGGACAAAAACATTCAGTACTTC; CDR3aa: CASSQGLAGGPRDKNIQYF
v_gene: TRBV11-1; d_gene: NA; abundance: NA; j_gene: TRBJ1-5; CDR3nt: TGTGCCAGCAGCCAGACAGAACAGCCCCAGCATTTT; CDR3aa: CASSQTEQPQHF
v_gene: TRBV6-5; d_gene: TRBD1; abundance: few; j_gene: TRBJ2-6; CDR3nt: TGTGCCAGCAGTTACCTCCACGTCCAGGGGGCTGGGGCCAACGTCCTGACTTTC; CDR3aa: CASSYLHVQGAGANVLTF
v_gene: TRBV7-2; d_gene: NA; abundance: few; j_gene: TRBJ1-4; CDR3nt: TGTGCCAGCAGCTTAAGGAGGGGCACTAATGAAAAACTGTTTTTT; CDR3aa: CASSLRRGTNEKLFF
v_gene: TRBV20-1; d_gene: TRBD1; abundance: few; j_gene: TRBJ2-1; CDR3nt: TGCAGTGCCTTAGACAGGGGGAAGGACAATGAGCAGTTCTTC; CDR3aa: CSALDRGKDNEQFF
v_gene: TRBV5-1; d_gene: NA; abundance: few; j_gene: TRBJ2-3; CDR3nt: TGCGCCAGCAGCTCCCACCGATACCCGACAGATACGCAGTATTTT; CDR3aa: CASSSHRYPTDTQYF
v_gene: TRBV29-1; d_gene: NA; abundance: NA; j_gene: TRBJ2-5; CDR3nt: TGCAGCGTTGTTGAGGGGTTGTACCAAGAGACCCAGTACTTC; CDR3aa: CSVVEGLYQETQYF
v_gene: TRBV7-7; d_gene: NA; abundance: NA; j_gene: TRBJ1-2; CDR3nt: TGTCCTCCAGCACCGTTCCGCCCTTCTAACTATGGCTACACCTTC; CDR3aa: CPPAPFRPSNYGYTF
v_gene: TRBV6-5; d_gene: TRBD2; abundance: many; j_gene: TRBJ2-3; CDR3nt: TGTGCCAGCAGTTACCGTCGGGGGGGCGGCACAGATACGCAGTATTTT; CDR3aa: CASSYRRGGGTDTQYF
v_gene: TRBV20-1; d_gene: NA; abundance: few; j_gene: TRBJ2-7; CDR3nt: TGCAGTGCTACCTCGACACCATCCTACGAGCAGTACTTC; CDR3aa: CSATSTPSYEQYF